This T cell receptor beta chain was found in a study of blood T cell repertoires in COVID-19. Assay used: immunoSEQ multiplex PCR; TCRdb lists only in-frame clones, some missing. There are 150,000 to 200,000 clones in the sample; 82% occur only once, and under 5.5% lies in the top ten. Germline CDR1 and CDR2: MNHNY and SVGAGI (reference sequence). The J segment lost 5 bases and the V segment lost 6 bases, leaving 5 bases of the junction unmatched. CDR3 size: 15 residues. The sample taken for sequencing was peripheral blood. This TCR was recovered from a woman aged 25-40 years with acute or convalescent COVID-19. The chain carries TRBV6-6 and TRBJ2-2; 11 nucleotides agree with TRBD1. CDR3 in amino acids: CASSLDRGRTGELFF. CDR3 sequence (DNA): TGTGCCAGCAGCCTGGACAGGGGGCGGACCGGGGAGCTGTTTTTT.